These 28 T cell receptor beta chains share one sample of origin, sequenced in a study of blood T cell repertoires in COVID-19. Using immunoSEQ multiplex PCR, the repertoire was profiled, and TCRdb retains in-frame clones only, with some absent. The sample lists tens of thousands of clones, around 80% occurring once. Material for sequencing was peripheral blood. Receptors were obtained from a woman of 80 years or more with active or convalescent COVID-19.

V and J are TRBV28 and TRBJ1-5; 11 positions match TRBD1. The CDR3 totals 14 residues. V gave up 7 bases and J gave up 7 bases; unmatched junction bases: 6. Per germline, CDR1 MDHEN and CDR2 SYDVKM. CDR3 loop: CASTLGQGEQPQHF. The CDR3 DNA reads TGTGCCAGCACGTTGGGACAGGGGGAACAGCCCCAGCATTTT.

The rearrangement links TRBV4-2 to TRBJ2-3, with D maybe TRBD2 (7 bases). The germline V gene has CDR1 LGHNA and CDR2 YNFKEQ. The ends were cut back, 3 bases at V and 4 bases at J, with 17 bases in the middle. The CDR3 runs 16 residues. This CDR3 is CASSQVGGPSADTQYF. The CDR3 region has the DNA TGTGCCAGCAGCCAGGTGGGGGGGCCCTCGGCAGATACGCAGTATTTT.

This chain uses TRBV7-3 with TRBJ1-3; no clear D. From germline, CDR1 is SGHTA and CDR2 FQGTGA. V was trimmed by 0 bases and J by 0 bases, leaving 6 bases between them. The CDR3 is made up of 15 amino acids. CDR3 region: CASSLTASSGNTIYF. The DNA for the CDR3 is TGTGCCAGCAGCTTAACGGCCAGCTCTGGAAACACCATATATTTT. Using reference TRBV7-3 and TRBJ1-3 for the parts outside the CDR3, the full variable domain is GAGVSQTPSNKVTEKGKYVELRCDPISGHTALYWYRQSLGQGPEFLIYFQGTGAADDSGLPNDRFFAVRPEGSVSTLKIQRTERGDSAVYLCASSLTASSGNTIYFGEGSWLTVV.

CDR3 sequence (DNA): TGTGCCAGCGGTTCAGGGGGCGCCGGGAACACTGAAGCTTTCTTT. Translating gives CASGSGGAGNTEAFF. The chain recombines TRBV6-5 with TRBJ1-1; 8 positions match TRBD1. The CDR3 has 15 residues. In germline, CDR1 is MNHEY, CDR2 SVGAGI. Unmatched junction bases numbered 9, after V lost 8 bases and J lost 1 base.

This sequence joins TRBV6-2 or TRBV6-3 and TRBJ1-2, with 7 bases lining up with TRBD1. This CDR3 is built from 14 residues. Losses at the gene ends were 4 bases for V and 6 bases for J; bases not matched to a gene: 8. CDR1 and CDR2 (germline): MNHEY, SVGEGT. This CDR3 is CASSFPDRSDGYTF. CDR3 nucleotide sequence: TGTGCCAGCAGTTTTCCGGACAGGTCGGATGGCTACACCTTC.

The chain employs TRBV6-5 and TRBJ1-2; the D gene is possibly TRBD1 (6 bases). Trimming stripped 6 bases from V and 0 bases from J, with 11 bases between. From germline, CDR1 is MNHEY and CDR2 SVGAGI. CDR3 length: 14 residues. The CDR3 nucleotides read TGTGCCAGCAGATTGGACAGTGCTAACTATGGCTACACCTTC. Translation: CASRLDSANYGYTF.

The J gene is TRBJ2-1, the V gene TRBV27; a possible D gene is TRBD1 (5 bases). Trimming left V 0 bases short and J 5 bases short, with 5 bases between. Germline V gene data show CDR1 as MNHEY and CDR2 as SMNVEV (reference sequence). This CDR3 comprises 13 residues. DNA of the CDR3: TGTGCCAGCAGTTTATCAGGGGACAATGAGCAGTTCTTC. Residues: CASSLSGDNEQFF.

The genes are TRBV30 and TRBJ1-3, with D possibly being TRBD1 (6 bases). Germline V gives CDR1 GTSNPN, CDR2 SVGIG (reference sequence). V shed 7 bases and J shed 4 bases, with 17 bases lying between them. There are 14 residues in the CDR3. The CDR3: CALSTGSYGNTIYF. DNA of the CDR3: TGTGCCTTGTCGACAGGTTCGTACGGAAACACCATATATTTT.

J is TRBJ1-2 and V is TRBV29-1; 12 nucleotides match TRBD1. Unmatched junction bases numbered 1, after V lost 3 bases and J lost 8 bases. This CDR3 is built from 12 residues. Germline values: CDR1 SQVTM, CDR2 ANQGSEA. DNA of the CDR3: TGCAGCGTTGAGGGACAGGGGGCCGGCTACACCTTC. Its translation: CSVEGQGAGYTF.

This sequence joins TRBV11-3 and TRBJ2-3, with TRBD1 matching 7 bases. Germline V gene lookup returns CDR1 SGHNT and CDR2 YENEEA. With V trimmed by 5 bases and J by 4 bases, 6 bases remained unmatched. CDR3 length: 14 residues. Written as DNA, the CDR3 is TGTGCCAGCAGCCATAGGGGGCGGGCAGATACGCAGTATTTT. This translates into CASSHRGRADTQYF.

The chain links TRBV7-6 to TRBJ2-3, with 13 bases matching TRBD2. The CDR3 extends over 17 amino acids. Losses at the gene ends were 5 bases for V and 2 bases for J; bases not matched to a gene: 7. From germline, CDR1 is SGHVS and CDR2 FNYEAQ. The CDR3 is CASSRTSGSGFTDTQYF. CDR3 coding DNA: TGTGCCAGCAGCCGGACTAGCGGGAGTGGATTCACAGATACGCAGTATTTT.

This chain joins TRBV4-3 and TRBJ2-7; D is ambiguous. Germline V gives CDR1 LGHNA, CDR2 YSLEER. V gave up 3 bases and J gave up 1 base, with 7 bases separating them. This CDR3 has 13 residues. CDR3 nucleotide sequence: TGCGCCAGCAGCCATCCCGGGTCCTACGAGCAGTACTTC. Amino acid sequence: CASSHPGSYEQYF.

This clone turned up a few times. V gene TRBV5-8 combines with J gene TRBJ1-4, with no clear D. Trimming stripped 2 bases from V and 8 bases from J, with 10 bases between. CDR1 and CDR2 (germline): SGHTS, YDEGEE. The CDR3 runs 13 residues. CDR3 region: CASSLQSREKLFF. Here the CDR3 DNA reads TGTGCCAGCAGCTTACAGTCCAGGGAAAAACTGTTTTTT.

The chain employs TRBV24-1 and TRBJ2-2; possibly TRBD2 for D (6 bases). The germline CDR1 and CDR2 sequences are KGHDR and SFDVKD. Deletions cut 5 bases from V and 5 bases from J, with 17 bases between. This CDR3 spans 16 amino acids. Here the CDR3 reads CATSVRDSVGTGELFF. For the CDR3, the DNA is TGTGCCACCAGTGTACGGGACTCGGTGGGGACCGGGGAGCTGTTTTTT.

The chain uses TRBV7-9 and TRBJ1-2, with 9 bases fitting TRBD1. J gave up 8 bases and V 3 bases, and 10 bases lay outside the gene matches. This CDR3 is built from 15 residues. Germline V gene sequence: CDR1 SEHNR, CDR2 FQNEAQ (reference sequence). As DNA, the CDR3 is TGTGCCAGCAGCTTGGGGACAGGGAATATATACGGCTACACCTTC. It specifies CASSLGTGNIYGYTF.

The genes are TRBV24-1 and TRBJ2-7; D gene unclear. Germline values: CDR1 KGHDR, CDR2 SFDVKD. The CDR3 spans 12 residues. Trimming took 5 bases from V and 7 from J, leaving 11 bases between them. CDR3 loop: CATSASLEEQYF. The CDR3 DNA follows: TGTGCCACCAGTGCGAGTTTGGAGGAGCAGTACTTC.

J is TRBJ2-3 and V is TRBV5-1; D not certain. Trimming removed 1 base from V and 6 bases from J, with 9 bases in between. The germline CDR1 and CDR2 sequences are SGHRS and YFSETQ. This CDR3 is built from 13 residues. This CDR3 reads CASSLTAFDTQYF. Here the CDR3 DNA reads TGCGCCAGCAGCTTGACAGCTTTTGATACGCAGTATTTT. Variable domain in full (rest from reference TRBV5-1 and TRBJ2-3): KAGVTQTPRYLIKTRGQQVTLSCSPISGHRSVSWYQQTPGQGLQFLFEYFSETQRNKGNFPGRFSGRQFSNSRSEMNVSTLELGDSALYLCASSLTAFDTQYFGPGTRLTVL.

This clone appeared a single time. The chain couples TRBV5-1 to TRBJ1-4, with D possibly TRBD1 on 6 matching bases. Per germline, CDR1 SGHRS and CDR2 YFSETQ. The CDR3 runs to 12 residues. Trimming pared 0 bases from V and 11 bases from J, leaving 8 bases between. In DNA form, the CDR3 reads TGCGCCAGCAGCTTGGAGGGGGACAAACTGTTTTTT. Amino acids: CASSLEGDKLFF. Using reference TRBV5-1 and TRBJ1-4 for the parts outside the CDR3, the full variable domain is KAGVTQTPRYLIKTRGQQVTLSCSPISGHRSVSWYQQTPGQGLQFLFEYFSETQRNKGNFPGRFSGRQFSNSRSEMNVSTLELGDSALYLCASSLEGDKLFFGSGTQLSVL.

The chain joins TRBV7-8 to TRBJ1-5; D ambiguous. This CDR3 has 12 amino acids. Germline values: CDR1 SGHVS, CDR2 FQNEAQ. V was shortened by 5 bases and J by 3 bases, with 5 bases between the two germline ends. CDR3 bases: TGTGCCAGCAGCCCAATCAATCAGCCCCAGCATTTT. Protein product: CASSPINQPQHF.

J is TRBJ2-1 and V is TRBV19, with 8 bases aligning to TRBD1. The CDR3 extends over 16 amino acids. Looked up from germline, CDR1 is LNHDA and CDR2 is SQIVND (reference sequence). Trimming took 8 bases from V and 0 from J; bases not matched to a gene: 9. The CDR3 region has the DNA TGTGCCAGTGAACACAGGGGGAGAGTCTCCTACAATGAGCAGTTCTTC. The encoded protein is CASEHRGRVSYNEQFF.

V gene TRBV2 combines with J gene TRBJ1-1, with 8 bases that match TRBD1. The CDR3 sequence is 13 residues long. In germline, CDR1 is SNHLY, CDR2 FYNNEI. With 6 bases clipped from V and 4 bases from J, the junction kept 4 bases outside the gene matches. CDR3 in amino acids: CASSYTGGTEAFF. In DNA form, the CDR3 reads TGTGCCAGCAGCTACACAGGGGGCACTGAAGCTTTCTTT.

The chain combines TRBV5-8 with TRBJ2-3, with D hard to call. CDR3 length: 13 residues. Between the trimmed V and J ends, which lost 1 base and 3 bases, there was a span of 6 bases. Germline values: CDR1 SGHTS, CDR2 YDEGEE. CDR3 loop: CASSLLLTDTQYF. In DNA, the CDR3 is TGTGCCAGCAGCTTGTTACTTACAGATACGCAGTATTTT.

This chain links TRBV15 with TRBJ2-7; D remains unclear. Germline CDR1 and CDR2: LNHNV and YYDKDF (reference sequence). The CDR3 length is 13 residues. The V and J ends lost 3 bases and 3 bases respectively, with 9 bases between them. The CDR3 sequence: CATSSSISYEQYF. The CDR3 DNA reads TGTGCCACCAGCAGTAGCATAAGCTACGAGCAGTACTTC. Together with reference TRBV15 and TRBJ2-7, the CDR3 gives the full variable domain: DAMVIQNPRYQVTQFGKPVTLSCSQTLNHNVMYWYQQKSSQAPKLLFHYYDKDFNNEADTPDNFQSRRPNTSFCFLDIRSPGLGDTAMYLCATSSSISYEQYFGPGTRLTVT.

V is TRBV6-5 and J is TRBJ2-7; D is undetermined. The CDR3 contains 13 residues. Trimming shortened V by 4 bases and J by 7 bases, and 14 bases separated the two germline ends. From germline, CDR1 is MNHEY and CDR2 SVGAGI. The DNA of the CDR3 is TGTGCCAGCAGTTCTGTGCAGGTGCAAGAGCAGTACTTC. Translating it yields CASSSVQVQEQYF.

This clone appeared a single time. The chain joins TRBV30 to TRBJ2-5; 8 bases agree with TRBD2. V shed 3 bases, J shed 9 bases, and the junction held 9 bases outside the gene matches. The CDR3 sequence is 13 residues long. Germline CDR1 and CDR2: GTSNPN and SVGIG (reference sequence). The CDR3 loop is CAWSGGEGRSQYF. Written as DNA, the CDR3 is TGTGCCTGGAGCGGGGGGGAGGGCCGTTCCCAGTACTTC. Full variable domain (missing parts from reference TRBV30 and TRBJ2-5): SQTIHQWPATLVQPVGSPLSLECTVEGTSNPNLYWYRQAAGRGLQLLFYSVGIGQISSEVPQNLSASRPQDRQFILSSKKLLLSDSGFYLCAWSGGEGRSQYFGPGTRLLVL.

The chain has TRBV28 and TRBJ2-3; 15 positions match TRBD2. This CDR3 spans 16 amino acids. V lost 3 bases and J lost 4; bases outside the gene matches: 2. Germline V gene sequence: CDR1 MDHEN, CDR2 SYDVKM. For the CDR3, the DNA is TGTGCCAGCAGTTTCTGGACTAGCGGGGGGGCAGATACGCAGTATTTT. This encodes CASSFWTSGGADTQYF.

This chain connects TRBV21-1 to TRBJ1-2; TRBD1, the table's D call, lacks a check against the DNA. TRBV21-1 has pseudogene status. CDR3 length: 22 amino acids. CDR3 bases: TGTGCCAGCAGCAAAGCCTGCGTTGGAGGACAGGGGATTATTTTTAGTTGCTATGGCTACACCTTC. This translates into CASSKACVGGQGIIFSCYGYTF.

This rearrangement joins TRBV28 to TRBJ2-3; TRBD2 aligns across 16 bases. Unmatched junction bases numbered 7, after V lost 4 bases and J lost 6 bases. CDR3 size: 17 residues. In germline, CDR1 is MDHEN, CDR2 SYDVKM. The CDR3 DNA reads TGTGCCAGCAGTTCCCAGGGACTAGCGGGGGGGCTTGATACGCAGTATTTT. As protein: CASSSQGLAGGLDTQYF. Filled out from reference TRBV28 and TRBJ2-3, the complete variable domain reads DVKVTQSSRYLVKRTGEKVFLECVQDMDHENMFWYRQDPGLGLRLIYFSYDVKMKEKGDIPEGYSVSREKKERFSLILESASTNQTSMYLCASSSQGLAGGLDTQYFGPGTRLTVL.